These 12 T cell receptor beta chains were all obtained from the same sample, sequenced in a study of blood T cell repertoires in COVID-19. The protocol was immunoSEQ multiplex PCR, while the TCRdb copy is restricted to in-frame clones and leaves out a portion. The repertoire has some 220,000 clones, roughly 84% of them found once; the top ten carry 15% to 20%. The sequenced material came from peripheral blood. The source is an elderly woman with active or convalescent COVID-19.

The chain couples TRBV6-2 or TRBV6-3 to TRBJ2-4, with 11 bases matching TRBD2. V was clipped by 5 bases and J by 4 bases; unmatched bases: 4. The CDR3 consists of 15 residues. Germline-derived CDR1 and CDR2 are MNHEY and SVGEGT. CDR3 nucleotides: TGTGCCAGCAGTGATAGGACTAGCGGGAAAAACATTCAGTACTTC. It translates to CASSDRTSGKNIQYF.

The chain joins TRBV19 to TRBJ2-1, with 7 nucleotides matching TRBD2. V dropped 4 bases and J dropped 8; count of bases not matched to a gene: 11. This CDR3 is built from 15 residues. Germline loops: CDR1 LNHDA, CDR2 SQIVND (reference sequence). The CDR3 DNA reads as TGTGCCAGTAGTACGAAAGCGGGAACGATCCATGAGCAGTTCTTC. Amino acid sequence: CASSTKAGTIHEQFF.

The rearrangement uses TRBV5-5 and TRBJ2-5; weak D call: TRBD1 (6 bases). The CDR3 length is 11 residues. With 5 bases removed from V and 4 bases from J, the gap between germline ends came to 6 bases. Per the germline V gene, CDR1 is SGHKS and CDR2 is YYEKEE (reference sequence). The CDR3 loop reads CASRGGETQYF. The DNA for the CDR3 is TGTGCCAGCAGAGGGGGAGAGACCCAGTACTTC.

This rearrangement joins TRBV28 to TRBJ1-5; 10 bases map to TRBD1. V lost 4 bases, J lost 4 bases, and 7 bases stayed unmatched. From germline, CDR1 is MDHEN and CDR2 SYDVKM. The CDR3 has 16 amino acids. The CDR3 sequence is CASSSLRDRGNQPQHF. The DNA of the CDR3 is TGTGCCAGCAGTTCACTCCGGGACAGGGGAAATCAGCCCCAGCATTTT.

CDR3 loop: CSASYGRTTYEQYF. CDR3 DNA: TGCAGTGCTAGTTACGGGAGGACGACCTACGAGCAGTACTTC. This chain uses TRBV20-1 with TRBJ2-7; 7 bases align to TRBD2. The CDR3 has 14 residues. The trim removed 3 bases at V and 2 bases at J, leaving 7 bases unmatched. The V gene's germline CDR1 is DFQATT and CDR2 SNEGSKA (reference sequence).

CDR3 DNA sequence: TGTGCCAGCAGCTTACGGGGGTTTGGAGGGGGCGCGTCTAATGAAAAACTGTTTTTT. This sequence encodes CASSLRGFGGGASNEKLFF. The chain combines TRBV7-2 with TRBJ1-4, with TRBD1 identical over 7 bases. Trimming removed 2 bases from V and 3 bases from J; junction bases left unmatched: 15. The CDR3 is 19 amino acids. Germline V lookup: CDR1 SGHTA, CDR2 FQGNSA.

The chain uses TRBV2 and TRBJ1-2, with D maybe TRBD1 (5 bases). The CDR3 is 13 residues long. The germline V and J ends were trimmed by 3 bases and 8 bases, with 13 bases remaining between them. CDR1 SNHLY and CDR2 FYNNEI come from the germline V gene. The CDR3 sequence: CASSEQGPSGYTF. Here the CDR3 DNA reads TGTGCCAGCAGTGAGCAGGGCCCCTCGGGCTACACCTTC.

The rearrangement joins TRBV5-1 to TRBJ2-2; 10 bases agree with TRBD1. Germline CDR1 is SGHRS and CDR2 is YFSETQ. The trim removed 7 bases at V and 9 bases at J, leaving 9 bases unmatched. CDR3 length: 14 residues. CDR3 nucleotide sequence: TGCGCCAGCGGGAGGACAGGGGGTGACTGGGAGCTGTTTTTT. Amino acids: CASGRTGGDWELFF. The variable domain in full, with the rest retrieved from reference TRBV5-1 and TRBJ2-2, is KAGVTQTPRYLIKTRGQQVTLSCSPISGHRSVSWYQQTPGQGLQFLFEYFSETQRNKGNFPGRFSGRQFSNSRSEMNVSTLELGDSALYLCASGRTGGDWELFFGEGSRLTVL.

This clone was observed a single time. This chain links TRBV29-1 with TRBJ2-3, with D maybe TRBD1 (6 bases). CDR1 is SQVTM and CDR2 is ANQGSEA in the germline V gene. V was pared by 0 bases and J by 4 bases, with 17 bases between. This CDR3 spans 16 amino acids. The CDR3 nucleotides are TGCAGCGTTGAAGATCCCCGAGGACAGTTTCCAGATACGCAGTATTTT. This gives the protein CSVEDPRGQFPDTQYF.

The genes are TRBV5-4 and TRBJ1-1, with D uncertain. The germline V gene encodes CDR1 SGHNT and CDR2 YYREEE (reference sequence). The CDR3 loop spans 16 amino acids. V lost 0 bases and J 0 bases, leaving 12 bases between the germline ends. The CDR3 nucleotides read TGTGCCAGCAGCTTGGTTGTCACATTCATGAACACTGAAGCTTTCTTT. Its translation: CASSLVVTFMNTEAFF.

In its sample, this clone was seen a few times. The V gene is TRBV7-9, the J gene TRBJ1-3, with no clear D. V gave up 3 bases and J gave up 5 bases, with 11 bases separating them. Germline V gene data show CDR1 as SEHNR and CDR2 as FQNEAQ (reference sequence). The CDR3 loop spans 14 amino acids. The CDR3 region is CASSFDNWRNTIYF. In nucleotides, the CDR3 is TGTGCCAGCAGCTTCGACAACTGGAGAAACACCATATATTTT.

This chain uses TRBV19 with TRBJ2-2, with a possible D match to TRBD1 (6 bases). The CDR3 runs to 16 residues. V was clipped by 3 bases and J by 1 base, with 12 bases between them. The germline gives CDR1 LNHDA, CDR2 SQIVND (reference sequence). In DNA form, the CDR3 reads TGTGCCAGTAGTATCTTCCGGACAGTGAACACCGGGGAGCTGTTTTTT. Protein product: CASSIFRTVNTGELFF.